The present entry profiles one T cell receptor beta chain with its context. Its specificity is unknown. Trimming shortened V by 4 bases and J by 1 base, and 7 bases separated the two germline ends. Germline CDR1 reads MNHEY; CDR2 reads SVGAGI. The CDR3 length is 13 residues. The sample originates from a study of CD8+ T cells in alopecia areata. General study points: Clonality in lesional scalp, especially alopecia totalis/universalis, exceeded that of normal scalp. Scalp data also include sequences from resident alphabeta T cells of normal skin. Mice gave a clearer picture of TCR sharing than patients did, possibly for HLA-related reasons.

Sorting separated CD4+ and CD8+ T cells out of PBMCs. The sequencing template was cDNA reverse transcribed from extracted RNA. The protocol was immunoSEQ multiplex PCR, while the TCRdb copy is restricted to in-frame clones and leaves out a portion. Altogether some 100,000 clones are present, around 61% being singletons, with the ten largest covering approximately 3%. This TCR derives from a human donor in good health. Sequenced: CD4+ T cells sorted from blood. The chain employs TRBV6-5 and TRBJ1-1, with D possibly TRBD1 on 5 matching bases. CDR3 coding DNA: TGTGCCAGCAGTTGGGGCAGGAACACTGAAGCTTTCTTT. This codes for CASSWGRNTEAFF.